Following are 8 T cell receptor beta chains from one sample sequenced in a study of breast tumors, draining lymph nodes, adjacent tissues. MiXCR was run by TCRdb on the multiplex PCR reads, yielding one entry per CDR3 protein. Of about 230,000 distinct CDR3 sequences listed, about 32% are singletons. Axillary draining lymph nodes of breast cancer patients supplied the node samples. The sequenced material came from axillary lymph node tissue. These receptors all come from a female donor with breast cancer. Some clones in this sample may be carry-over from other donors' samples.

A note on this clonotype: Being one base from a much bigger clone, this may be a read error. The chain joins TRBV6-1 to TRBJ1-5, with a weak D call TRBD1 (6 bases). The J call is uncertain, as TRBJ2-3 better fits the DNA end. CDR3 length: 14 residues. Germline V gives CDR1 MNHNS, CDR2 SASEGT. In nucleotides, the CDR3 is TGTGCCAGCAGCAGACAGGTGTGCACAGATACGCAGTATTTT. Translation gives CASSRQVCTDTQYF.

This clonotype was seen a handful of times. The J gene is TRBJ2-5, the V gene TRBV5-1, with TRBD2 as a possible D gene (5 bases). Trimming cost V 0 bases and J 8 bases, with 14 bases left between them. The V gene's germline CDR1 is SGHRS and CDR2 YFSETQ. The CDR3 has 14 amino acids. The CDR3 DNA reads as TGCGCCAGCAGCTTGGCCATGATGGGAGACACCCAGTACTTC. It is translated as CASSLAMMGDTQYF.

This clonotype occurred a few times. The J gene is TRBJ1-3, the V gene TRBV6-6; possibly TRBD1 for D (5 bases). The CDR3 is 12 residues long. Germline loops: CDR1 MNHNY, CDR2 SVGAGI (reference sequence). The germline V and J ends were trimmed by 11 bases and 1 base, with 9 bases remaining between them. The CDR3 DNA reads TGTGCCGACAGTGAATCTGGAAACACCATATATTTT. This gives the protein CADSESGNTIYF.

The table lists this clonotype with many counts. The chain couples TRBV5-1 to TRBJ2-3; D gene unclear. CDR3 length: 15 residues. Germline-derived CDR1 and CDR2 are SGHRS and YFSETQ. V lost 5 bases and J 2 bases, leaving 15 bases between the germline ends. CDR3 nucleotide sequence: TGCGCCAGCAGTGATACACCGTCCCCCACAGATACGCAGTATTTT. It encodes CASSDTPSPTDTQYF.

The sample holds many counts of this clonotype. The CDR3, as DNA: TGTGCCAGCAGCGTAGGCCCCCCAGGTAGCTCCTACAATGAGCAGTTCTTC. This codes for CASSVGPPGSSYNEQFF. The chain combines TRBV9 with TRBJ2-1, with D unclear. The CDR3 spans 17 residues. Trimming stripped 0 bases from V and 0 bases from J, with 13 bases between. Per the germline V gene, CDR1 is SGDLS and CDR2 is YYNGEE.

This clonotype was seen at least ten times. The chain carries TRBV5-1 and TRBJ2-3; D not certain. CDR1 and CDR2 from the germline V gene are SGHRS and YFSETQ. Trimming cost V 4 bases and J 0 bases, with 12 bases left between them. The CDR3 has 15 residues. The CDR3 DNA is TGCGCCAGCAGCCAAACCTCCGTCAGCACAGATACGCAGTATTTT. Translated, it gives CASSQTSVSTDTQYF.

CDR3 nucleotides: TGCAGTGCCAGCAGCTTAGTCCGGAACACCGGGGAGCTGTTTTTT. Residues: CSASSLVRNTGELFF. This chain uses TRBV20-1 with TRBJ2-2; D not resolved. CDR1 DFQATT and CDR2 SNEGSKA come from the germline V gene (reference sequence). V dropped 6 bases and J dropped 1 base, with 15 bases sitting between them. The CDR3 runs 15 residues.

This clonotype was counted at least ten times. CDR3 sequence (DNA): TGTGCCAGCAGCTTATCCGGGACAGGGGCCTACGAGCAGTACTTC. As protein: CASSLSGTGAYEQYF. The chain joins TRBV5-5 to TRBJ2-7, with 10 bases matching TRBD1. Germline V CDR1 and CDR2: SGHKS, YYEKEE (reference sequence). This CDR3 has 15 amino acids. V dropped 2 bases and J dropped 2; count of bases not matched to a gene: 4. Variable domain in full (rest from reference TRBV5-5 and TRBJ2-7): DAGVTQSPTHLIKTRGQQVTLRCSPISGHKSVSWYQQVLGQGPQFIFQYYEKEERGRGNFPDRFSARQFPNYSSELNVNALLLGDSALYLCASSLSGTGAYEQYFGPGTRLTVT.